This TCR beta chain stems from a study of molecular identifiers for immune sequencing clone quantification. The CDR3 covers 16 residues. Comments on this clonotype: One end of the junction fails to match germline, which may point to a read error.

Sorting isolated naive CD8 T cells as CD8+CD4-CCR7+CD45RA+ events. TCRdb re-analysed the PCR reads in MiXCR, keeping a single row per CDR3 protein. Here the sample spans about half a million distinct CDR3 sequences, 20% to 25% being singletons. Sequenced material: naive CD8+ T cells from blood, with Jurkat cell RNA spiked in. Subset denoted: FACS-sorted CD8+CD4-CCR7+CD45RA+ naive T cells. This receptor was obtained from a human donor in good health. Some libraries in this study had Jurkat cell RNA spiked in. V gene TRBV23-1 combines with J gene TRBJ2-1; 7 nucleotides line up with TRBD1. TRBV23-1 is designated an ORF whose function remains uncertain. The CDR3 bases are TGCGCCAGCAGTCAAACACAGGGGAGTTTAGGCAATGAGCAGTCCTTC. It codes for CASSQTQGSLGNEQSF.